The 9 T cell receptor beta chains given below trace back to one sample, sequenced in a study of metastatic and nonmetastatic thyroid tumors. Every patient underwent thyroid surgery untreated. TCRdb re-clonotyped the PCR reads via MiXCR. Of almost 25,000 clones listed, roughly 13% were seen once; the top ten hold roughly an eighth. Input material: blood. These receptors all come from a female donor with papillary thyroid cancer or a benign thyroid nodule (not recorded which). Some clones in this sample may be carry-over from other donors' samples.

This clone was counted ten times or more. An end of the junction differs from the germline gene, which may be a read error. The chain couples TRBV7-6 to TRBJ2-7; D perhaps matches TRBD2 (6 bases). Looked up from germline, CDR1 is SGHVS and CDR2 is FNYEAQ. The CDR3 contains 14 residues. The CDR3 sequence is CASSSPGGSCEQYF. CDR3 DNA sequence: TGTGCCAGCAGCTCCCCTGGGGGGTCCTGCGAGCAGTACTTC.

In its sample, this clone was seen a few times. The J gene is TRBJ2-7, the V gene TRBV10-2, with TRBD2 matching 9 bases. The V segment lost 5 bases and the J segment 4 bases; nucleotides outside the gene matches: 9. The CDR3 runs 15 residues. Germline CDR1 reads WSHSY; CDR2 reads SAAADI. The CDR3 DNA is TGCGCCAGCAGTAGTAACAGCGGGGGGCCATACGAGCAGTACTTC. Protein product: CASSSNSGGPYEQYF.

V gene TRBV28 combines with J gene TRBJ2-3; the match to TRBD1 covers 7 bases. Trimming took 8 bases from V and 2 from J; bases not matched to a gene: 10. This CDR3 contains 15 residues. Germline assignment: CDR1 MDHEN and CDR2 SYDVKM. CDR3 sequence reads: CASRLDRDITDTQYF. CDR3 coding DNA: TGTGCCAGCCGACTTGACAGGGATATCACAGATACGCAGTATTTT. Combining the CDR3 with reference TRBV28 and TRBJ2-3 gives the whole variable domain DVKVTQSSRYLVKRTGEKVFLECVQDMDHENMFWYRQDPGLGLRLIYFSYDVKMKEKGDIPEGYSVSREKKERFSLILESASTNQTSMYLCASRLDRDITDTQYFGPGTRLTVL.

Ten or more counts support this clone. The rearrangement joins TRBV28 to TRBJ1-5, with 10 bases matching TRBD1. Germline-derived CDR1 and CDR2 are MDHEN and SYDVKM. The CDR3 is 15 residues long. V lost 6 bases to trimming and J lost 6 bases; unmatched junction nucleotides: 8. CDR3 nucleotide sequence: TGTGCCAGCAGACCCGGGACAGGGGTGGGTCAGCCCCAGCATTTT. This encodes CASRPGTGVGQPQHF.

This clone has a count of ten or more. V usage is TRBV4-2 and J usage is TRBJ1-1, with TRBD1 matching over 8 bases. The CDR3 runs to 14 residues. CDR1 is LGHNA and CDR2 is YNFKEQ in the germline V gene. The trim removed 4 bases at V and 2 bases at J, leaving 3 bases unmatched. The DNA of the CDR3 is TGTGCCAGCAGCCCCAGGGGGCTAAACACTGAAGCTTTCTTT. Protein sequence: CASSPRGLNTEAFF.

In this sample, this clone turned up many times. The chain employs TRBV9 and TRBJ1-4; D is perhaps TRBD1 (5 bases). This CDR3 contains 17 residues. Trimming took 0 bases from V and 0 from J, leaving 12 bases between them. CDR1 and CDR2 (germline): SGDLS, YYNGEE. The DNA of the CDR3 is TGTGCCAGCAGCGTAGATGGCAGGGTTGCAACTAATGAAAAACTGTTTTTT. It encodes CASSVDGRVATNEKLFF.

This clone was seen many times. V gene TRBV7-3 combines with J gene TRBJ2-5; TRBD2 agrees at 7 bases. Germline V gives CDR1 SGHTA, CDR2 FQGTGA. The CDR3 covers 15 residues. V lost 0 bases to trimming and J lost 5 bases; unmatched junction nucleotides: 6. CDR3: CASSLTGGSRETQYF. For the CDR3, the DNA is TGTGCCAGCAGCTTAACGGGGGGGTCTAGGGAGACCCAGTACTTC.

This clone has ten or more counts. This rearrangement joins TRBV11-2 to TRBJ2-1; tentatively, D is TRBD1 (6 bases). The germline gives CDR1 SGHAT, CDR2 FQNNGV. This CDR3 comprises 16 residues. V gave up 6 bases and J gave up 2 bases, with 17 bases separating them. Here the CDR3 DNA reads TGTGCCAGCAGGACTCTCAGGGGCAGGACCTACAATGAGCAGTTCTTC. Its translation is CASRTLRGRTYNEQFF.

This clone was counted many times. The chain combines TRBV12-3 or TRBV12-4 with TRBJ2-1; no firm D call. The CDR3 runs 16 residues. Deletions cut 4 bases from V and 0 bases from J, with 13 bases between. The CDR3 DNA follows: TGTGCCAGCAGTTCCCCTCGTGGGCTCTCCTACAATGAGCAGTTCTTC. Protein product: CASSSPRGLSYNEQFF.